The 15 T cell receptor beta chains in this list originate from one sample, sequenced in a study of cytomegalovirus exposure and HLA in healthy donors. Primers included in the PCR were 60 Vbeta and 13 Jbeta primers. Some clones are missing from TCRdb's copy, which holds only in-frame ones; the method was immunoSEQ multiplex PCR. This table holds 150,000 to 200,000 clones, about 81% found once. Material: PBMCs. These receptors originate from a woman aged 45 to 65 in good health and CMV-seropositive.

V usage is TRBV1 and J usage is TRBJ2-5; no DNA check was done on the table's D call, TRBD2. TRBV1 is shown as a pseudogene. This CDR3 is 12 amino acids long. CDR3 sequence reads: CTNVAGRETQYF. DNA of the CDR3: TGCACCAACGTAGCGGGGAGAGAGACCCAGTACTTC.

The chain is built from TRBV2 and TRBJ2-2; tentative D call: TRBD1 (7 bases). Looked up from germline, CDR1 is SNHLY and CDR2 is FYNNEI. CDR3 length: 15 amino acids. V was cut by 7 bases and J by 5 bases, with 17 bases left in between. Written as DNA, the CDR3 is TGTGCCAGCACAGAGGAGGGGGCGGGAACCGGGGAGCTGTTTTTT. Amino acid sequence: CASTEEGAGTGELFF.

The rearrangement joins TRBV4-1 to TRBJ2-7, with TRBD1 matching 10 bases. V shed 0 bases and J 5 bases; nucleotides not matched to a gene: 13. This CDR3 is 18 amino acids long. Germline CDR1 MGHRA, CDR2 YSYEKL. DNA for the CDR3: TGCGCCAGCAGCCAAGAAACCGGGACAGGGGCCGTCCCGCACGAGCAGTACTTC. Amino acid sequence: CASSQETGTGAVPHEQYF.

The J gene is TRBJ1-2, the V gene TRBV5-1; 7 bases are a match to TRBD1. With V trimmed by 2 bases and J by 2 bases, 3 bases remained unmatched. The germline V gene has CDR1 SGHRS and CDR2 YFSETQ. The CDR3 totals 14 residues. CDR3 DNA: TGCGCCAGCAGCTTCGACAGGGCGAACTATGGCTACACCTTC. This translates into CASSFDRANYGYTF.

CDR3 DNA: TGTGCCAGCAGCTTCAGGTACCAGCCCCAGCATTTT. Translated: CASSFRYQPQHF. The rearrangement joins TRBV5-6 to TRBJ1-5, with no clear D. The CDR3 sequence is 12 residues long. V lost 2 bases, J lost 7 bases, and 7 bases lay in between. The germline V gene has CDR1 SGHDT and CDR2 YYEEEE.

V usage is TRBV5-4 and J usage is TRBJ1-1; TRBD1 matches at 8 bases. V was clipped by 4 bases and J by 4 bases; unmatched bases: 6. Germline V gene data show CDR1 as SGHNT and CDR2 as YYREEE (reference sequence). CDR3 length equals 14 residues. The chain's CDR3 is CASSPWTGSTEAFF. CDR3 bases: TGTGCCAGCAGCCCCTGGACAGGGAGCACTGAAGCTTTCTTT.

The V gene is TRBV7-9, the J gene TRBJ1-6; tentatively, D is TRBD1 (5 bases). The CDR3 extends over 15 amino acids. The ends were cut back, 1 base at V and 9 bases at J, with 13 bases in the middle. Germline CDR1 SEHNR, CDR2 FQNEAQ (reference sequence). The CDR3, as DNA: TGTGCCAGCAGCTTAGGTTCAGGGTCCACTTCACCCCTCCACTTT. Its protein product is CASSLGSGSTSPLHF.

V usage is TRBV27 and J usage is TRBJ2-5; a possible D gene is TRBD2 (7 bases). The CDR3 spans 14 residues. Germline CDR1 and CDR2: MNHEY and SMNVEV (reference sequence). V was clipped by 6 bases and J by 4 bases, with 15 bases between them. The CDR3 bases are TGTGCCAGCAGGAGGGGGGGCCAGGGAGAGACCCAGTACTTC. Protein sequence: CASRRGGQGETQYF.

The chain links TRBV5-1 to TRBJ2-3, with TRBD2 as a possible D gene (6 bases). The CDR3 covers 14 residues. V lost 4 bases and J lost 6, with 15 bases in between. Germline V gene sequence: CDR1 SGHRS, CDR2 YFSETQ. The CDR3 region has the DNA TGCGCCAGCAGCCCGGCGGGACGGTACGATACGCAGTATTTT. This encodes CASSPAGRYDTQYF.

The chain is built from TRBV5-1 and TRBJ2-1, with D possibly TRBD2 on 5 matching bases. Germline V CDR1 and CDR2: SGHRS, YFSETQ. This CDR3 has 12 residues. The ends were cut back, 0 bases at V and 15 bases at J, with 13 bases in the middle. CDR3 region: CASSLAGSLLFF. The CDR3 nucleotides read TGCGCCAGCAGCTTGGCGGGGTCTCTACTGTTCTTC.

V gene TRBV2 combines with J gene TRBJ1-6; 10 positions match TRBD1. Germline assignment: CDR1 SNHLY and CDR2 FYNNEI. V gave up 2 bases and J gave up 9 bases; unmatched junction bases: 1. The CDR3 loop spans 14 amino acids. CDR3 loop: CASSERDRGSPLHF. In nucleotides, the CDR3 is TGTGCCAGCAGTGAAAGGGACAGGGGTTCACCCCTCCACTTT.

The chain joins TRBV2 to TRBJ2-1; 7 bases match TRBD1. Germline V gene lookup returns CDR1 SNHLY and CDR2 FYNNEI. CDR3 size: 14 residues. Trimming cost V 7 bases and J 3 bases; bases outside gene matches: 6. The CDR3 reads CASKHRGNYNEQFF. DNA of the CDR3: TGTGCCAGCAAACACAGGGGAAACTACAATGAGCAGTTCTTC. Full variable domain (outside the CDR3, taken from reference TRBV2 and TRBJ2-1): EPEVTQTPSHQVTQMGQEVILRCVPISNHLYFYWYRQILGQKVEFLVSFYNNEISEKSEIFDDQFSVERPDGSNFTLKIRSTKLEDSAMYFCASKHRGNYNEQFFGPGTRLTVL.

CDR3 in amino acids: CASSAASGEYEQYF. The CDR3 DNA sequence: TGTGCCAGCAGTGCAGCTAGCGGGGAGTACGAGCAGTACTTC. The gene calls are TRBV2 and TRBJ2-7; 9 bases align to TRBD2. J was trimmed by 4 bases and V by 4 bases; bases with no gene match: 5. CDR3 length: 14 residues. CDR1 is SNHLY and CDR2 is FYNNEI in the germline V gene. Together with reference TRBV2 and TRBJ2-7, the CDR3 gives the full variable domain: EPEVTQTPSHQVTQMGQEVILRCVPISNHLYFYWYRQILGQKVEFLVSFYNNEISEKSEIFDDQFSVERPDGSNFTLKIRSTKLEDSAMYFCASSAASGEYEQYFGPGTRLTVT.

The V and J genes are TRBV7-9 and TRBJ2-1; 8 positions agree with TRBD2. The CDR3 spans 15 residues. CDR1 is SEHNR and CDR2 is FQNEAQ in the germline V gene (reference sequence). Trimming removed 5 bases from V and 7 bases from J; junction bases left unmatched: 10. The chain's CDR3 is CASSPGRGGKNEQFF. The CDR3 DNA is TGTGCCAGCAGCCCAGGTCGGGGGGGCAAAAATGAGCAGTTCTTC.

The J gene is TRBJ1-2, the V gene TRBV2, with unresolved D. Trimming cost V 7 bases and J 4 bases, with 16 bases left between them. CDR1 and CDR2 (germline): SNHLY, FYNNEI. There are 14 residues in the CDR3. CDR3 nucleotides: TGTGCCAGCACCCAAGAACCGGGAAGCTATGGCTACACCTTC. Translation gives CASTQEPGSYGYTF.